The sequence of this T cell receptor (beta chain) was determined in a study of identical twins. Points from the study as a whole: The conclusions drew on cross-sectional statistical analysis instead of tracking the same donors. Zero-insertion analyses could be partly confounded by invariant MAIT and iNKT cells. Insertions ran lower in abundant cord blood beta clonotypes, though not in memory repertoires.

Remarks on this clonotype: Antigen unknown.

TCRdb redid the calling of the 5' RACE reads with MiXCR, one entry per CDR3 protein. The profile covers roughly 700,000 distinct CDR3 sequences, with over 8.5% appearing a single time and around 0.98% taken by the ten largest. The sample also formed part of further work on yellow fever vaccine responses in identical twins.

The clonotype was recovered from a woman younger than 30 in good health. Sequenced material: PBMCs.

CDR3 bases: TGTGCCAGCAGCTTTTCACGGGGTAGTGCAGATACGCAGTATTTT. Translation gives CASSFSRGSADTQYF. V usage is TRBV5-6 and J usage is TRBJ2-3, with D possibly matching TRBD2 (5 bases). Trimming removed 2 bases from V and 4 bases from J, with 14 bases in between. CDR3 size: 15 residues. Per the germline V gene, CDR1 is SGHDT and CDR2 is YYEEEE.